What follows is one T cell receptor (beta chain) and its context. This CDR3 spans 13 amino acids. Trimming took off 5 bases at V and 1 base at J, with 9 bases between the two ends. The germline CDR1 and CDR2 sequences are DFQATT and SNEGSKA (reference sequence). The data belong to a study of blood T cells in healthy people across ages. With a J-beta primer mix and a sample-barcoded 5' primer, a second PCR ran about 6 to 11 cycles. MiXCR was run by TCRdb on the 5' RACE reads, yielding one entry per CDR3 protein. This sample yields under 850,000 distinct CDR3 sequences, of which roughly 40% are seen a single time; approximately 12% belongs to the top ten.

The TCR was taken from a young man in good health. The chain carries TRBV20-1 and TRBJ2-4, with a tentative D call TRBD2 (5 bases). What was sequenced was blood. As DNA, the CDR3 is TGCAGTGCTGGCAGAGGGGCCAAAAACATTCAGTACTTC. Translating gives CSAGRGAKNIQYF.